Below, 7 T cell receptor beta chains from the same sample are listed, as sequenced in a study of CD4 T cell repertoires in COVID-19. No culture step preceded sequencing of the ex vivo isolated memory T cells. Sequenced by immunoSEQ multiplex PCR; TCRdb stores in-frame clones only, minus some. The repertoire consists of roughly 23,000 clones, with around 87% occurring once and the leading ten covering around 0.58%. The starting material was central memory CD4+ T cells from blood, obtained before the COVID-19 pandemic. These receptors all stem from a human donor who had COVID-19.

The chain links TRBV7-8 to TRBJ1-1; tentatively, D is TRBD1 (5 bases). Trimming pared 8 bases from V and 2 bases from J, leaving 15 bases between. CDR3 length: 14 amino acids. The germline CDR1 and CDR2 sequences are SGHVS and FQNEAQ. CDR3 protein: CASRRQLSNTEAFF. CDR3 nucleotide sequence: TGTGCCAGCCGAAGACAGCTCTCAAACACTGAAGCTTTCTTT.

This chain joins TRBV18 and TRBJ1-1; 8 bases line up with TRBD1. CDR1 is KGHSH and CDR2 is LQKENI in the germline V gene. With V trimmed by 0 bases and J by 1 base, 4 bases remained unmatched. This CDR3 has 16 amino acids. This CDR3 is CASSPPATGENTEAFF. The CDR3 DNA reads TGTGCCAGCTCACCACCAGCGACAGGGGAGAACACTGAAGCTTTCTTT.

CDR3: CASSLTENTEAFF. The CDR3 coding sequence is TGTGCCAGCAGTCTGACAGAGAACACTGAAGCTTTCTTT. This chain joins TRBV6-1 and TRBJ1-1; tentative D call: TRBD1 (5 bases). CDR1 is MNHNS and CDR2 is SASEGT in the germline V gene. Trimming removed 5 bases at V and 1 base at J, with 8 bases between. The CDR3 contains 13 residues.

The V gene is TRBV30, the J gene TRBJ1-3; D is undetermined. Germline values: CDR1 GTSNPN, CDR2 SVGIG (reference sequence). Trimming cost V 1 base and J 3 bases, with 4 bases left between them. The CDR3 has 12 residues. The CDR3 sequence is CAWSGGGNTIYF. In DNA, the CDR3 is TGTGCCTGGAGTGGAGGTGGAAACACCATATATTTT.

This chain uses TRBV9 with TRBJ2-1; the match to TRBD1 covers 11 bases. The CDR3 runs 15 residues. V shed 3 bases, J shed 8 bases, and the junction held 7 bases outside the gene matches. Per the germline V gene, CDR1 is SGDLS and CDR2 is YYNGEE. The CDR3 here is CASSGRTGGRDEQFF. The CDR3 DNA is TGTGCCAGCAGCGGAAGGACAGGGGGCCGGGATGAGCAGTTCTTC.

The count of this clone is one. The V call is TRBV5-1, the J call TRBJ1-6; no definite D call. The V end was cut by 5 bases, the J end by 7 bases, with 16 bases between. CDR3 length equals 15 residues. Germline V lookup: CDR1 SGHRS, CDR2 YFSETQ. CDR3 amino acids: CASSQNLGPNSPLHF. Here the CDR3 DNA reads TGCGCCAGCAGTCAAAATCTGGGCCCAAATTCACCCCTCCACTTT.

The chain employs TRBV6-5 and TRBJ1-2; D may be TRBD1 (5 bases). The germline V and J ends were trimmed by 0 bases and 6 bases, with 8 bases remaining between them. The germline V gene has CDR1 MNHEY and CDR2 SVGAGI. This CDR3 is 13 amino acids long. The CDR3 here is CASSYSTRDGYTF. The CDR3 DNA sequence: TGTGCCAGCAGTTACTCGACCAGGGATGGCTACACCTTC.